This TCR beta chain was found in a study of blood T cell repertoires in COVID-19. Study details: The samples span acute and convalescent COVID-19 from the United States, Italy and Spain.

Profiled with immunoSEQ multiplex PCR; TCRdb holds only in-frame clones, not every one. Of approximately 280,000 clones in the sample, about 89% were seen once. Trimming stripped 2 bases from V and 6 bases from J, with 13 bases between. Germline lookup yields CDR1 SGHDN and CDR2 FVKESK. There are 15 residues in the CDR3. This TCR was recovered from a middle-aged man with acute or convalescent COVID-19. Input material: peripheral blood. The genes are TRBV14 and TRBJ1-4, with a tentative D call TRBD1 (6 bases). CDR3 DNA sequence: TGTGCCAGCAGCCAATCCAGAGGGGGGGATGAAAAACTGTTTTTT. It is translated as CASSQSRGGDEKLFF.